Listed here are 5 T cell receptor beta chains from one sample, sequenced in a study of patients and donors after allogeneic stem cell transplantation. MiXCR was run by TCRdb on the RT-PCR reads, yielding one entry per CDR3 protein. The sample records around 200,000 distinct CDR3 sequences, about 37% being singletons. The sequencing input was blood, either unsorted or a sorted T cell fraction (not recorded which). The origin of the receptors is a human donor who was either an allogeneic HSCT recipient or a stem cell or donor lymphocyte infusion donor (not recorded which). It is not recorded whose cells these are; they may come from a transplant donor.

The genes are TRBV10-3 and TRBJ1-1, with TRBD1 matching over 10 bases. Germline V gives CDR1 ENHRY, CDR2 SYGVKD. J gave up 5 bases and V 2 bases, and 14 bases lay outside the gene matches. The CDR3 extends over 18 amino acids. CDR3 amino acids: CAISETLTGRDRGTEAFF. CDR3 DNA sequence: TGTGCCATCAGTGAGACTCTCACCGGCCGGGACAGGGGAACTGAAGCTTTCTTT.

The chain joins TRBV12-3 or TRBV12-4 to TRBJ1-1; TRBD1 might be the D (5 bases). The CDR3 has 12 residues. V was shortened by 4 bases and J by 6 bases, with 9 bases between the two germline ends. CDR3 loop: CASSWRGAEAFF. CDR3 in DNA: TGTGCCAGCAGTTGGAGGGGTGCTGAAGCTTTCTTT.

This chain's CDR3 is CSARPTGASNQPQHF. CDR3 sequence (DNA): TGCAGTGCTAGACCGACAGGGGCCTCCAATCAGCCCCAGCATTTT. The V call is TRBV20-1, the J call TRBJ1-5; 8 bases fit TRBD1. V shed 2 bases, J shed 3 bases, and the junction held 6 bases outside the gene matches. The CDR3 has 15 residues. The germline CDR1 and CDR2 sequences are DFQATT and SNEGSKA (reference sequence).

The J gene is TRBJ1-5, the V gene TRBV5-6, with D tentatively TRBD1 (5 bases). CDR3 length: 15 amino acids. Trimming cost V 4 bases and J 4 bases, with 15 bases left between them. The germline gives CDR1 SGHDT, CDR2 YYEEEE. DNA for the CDR3: TGTGCCAGCAGCGTCGGGACGGGGCCTAATCAGCCCCAGCATTTT. Translation: CASSVGTGPNQPQHF.

The chain has TRBV7-9 and TRBJ2-7; either TRBD1 or TRBD2 may supply D (5 bases each). From germline, CDR1 is SEHNR and CDR2 FQNEAQ (reference sequence). The length of the CDR3 is 14 residues. V was clipped by 0 bases and J by 2 bases, with 8 bases between them. CDR3: CASSLAGETYEQYF. For the CDR3, the DNA is TGTGCCAGCAGCTTAGCGGGGGAGACCTACGAGCAGTACTTC.